The 14 T cell receptor beta chains reported below all come from one sample, sequenced in a study of blood T cell repertoires in COVID-19. Produced via immunoSEQ multiplex PCR; TCRdb's table is partial and in-frame only. Of tens of thousands of clones in the sample, about 84% were seen once. Sequenced: peripheral blood. The origin of the receptors is a human donor in a cohort sampled during active COVID-19.

The chain joins TRBV29-1 to TRBJ2-5, with unresolved D. V was clipped by 7 bases and J by 5 bases, with 8 bases between them. This CDR3 is built from 10 residues. Germline CDR1 and CDR2: SQVTM and ANQGSEA. The DNA of the CDR3 is TGCAGCGCTATAATGGAGACCCAGTACTTC. Residues: CSAIMETQYF.

The chain is built from TRBV5-6 and TRBJ2-5; TRBD2 agrees at 11 bases. Trimming removed 5 bases from V and 5 bases from J; junction bases left unmatched: 17. The CDR3 consists of 18 residues. The germline gives CDR1 SGHDT, CDR2 YYEEEE. The CDR3 region is CASSRLAGGPMMRETQYF. The CDR3 region has the DNA TGTGCCAGCAGTCGGTTAGCGGGGGGGCCTATGATGAGGGAGACCCAGTACTTC.

Only a few counts were recorded for this clone. The chain joins TRBV28 to TRBJ1-2, with unresolved D. The CDR3 spans 14 residues. Germline CDR1 and CDR2: MDHEN and SYDVKM. V was clipped by 5 bases and J by 0 bases, with 10 bases between them. In nucleotides, the CDR3 is TGTGCCAGCAGTGTCCACAACGCTAACTATGGCTACACCTTC. Amino acid sequence: CASSVHNANYGYTF.

V is TRBV24-1 and J is TRBJ2-3; 9 nucleotides agree with TRBD2. Germline lookup yields CDR1 KGHDR and CDR2 SFDVKD. V lost 0 bases to trimming and J lost 6 bases; unmatched junction nucleotides: 6. This CDR3 comprises 16 residues. The CDR3 DNA sequence: TGTGCCACCAGTGATTTGGAAGCGGGGGGAGAGGATACGCAGTATTTT. It translates to CATSDLEAGGEDTQYF.

This chain uses TRBV18 with TRBJ2-7; TRBD2 aligns across 10 bases. From germline, CDR1 is KGHSH and CDR2 LQKENI. With V trimmed by 5 bases and J by 2 bases, 9 bases remained unmatched. This CDR3 region has 16 residues. CDR3 region: CASSRTSGPNPYEQYF. As DNA, the CDR3 is TGTGCCAGCTCAAGGACTAGCGGACCAAACCCCTACGAGCAGTACTTC.

The rearrangement uses TRBV3-1 (or the pseudogene TRBV3-2) and TRBJ1-6, with 8 bases fitting TRBD1. Germline assignment: CDR1 LGHDT and CDR2 YNNKEL (reference sequence). This CDR3 is built from 15 residues. Unmatched junction bases numbered 2, after V lost 1 base and J lost 6 bases. CDR3 DNA sequence: TGTGCCAGCAGCCAAGGCAGGGGGCGTAATTCACCCCTCCACTTT. Translation: CASSQGRGRNSPLHF.

This sequence joins TRBV11-2 and TRBJ1-4, with 7 bases that match TRBD1. The germline gives CDR1 SGHAT, CDR2 FQNNGV. This CDR3 contains 13 residues. V lost 4 bases, J lost 15 bases, and 11 bases stayed unmatched. The CDR3 DNA is TGTGCCAGCAGCTCACAGGGGACCAGGGCTATGTTTTTT. It specifies CASSSQGTRAMFF.

The chain's CDR3 is CASSIVTGSNYGYTF. Written as DNA, the CDR3 is TGTGCCAGTAGTATAGTGACAGGTAGCAACTATGGCTACACCTTC. The chain recombines TRBV19 with TRBJ1-2; tentative D call: TRBD1 (6 bases). CDR1 and CDR2 (germline): LNHDA, SQIVND (reference sequence). There are 15 residues in the CDR3. Trimming pared 1 base from V and 2 bases from J, leaving 11 bases between.

The chain links TRBV5-4 to TRBJ2-3; D is possibly TRBD1 (5 bases). The V and J ends lost 4 bases and 6 bases respectively, with 12 bases between them. The length of the CDR3 is 13 residues. Germline assignment: CDR1 SGHNT and CDR2 YYREEE (reference sequence). Here the CDR3 reads CASSGRQTDTQYF. The CDR3 region has the DNA TGTGCCAGCAGCGGCAGACAGACGGATACGCAGTATTTT.

This clone was recorded only once. CDR3 region: CASSGQGLTDTQYF. The DNA of the CDR3 is TGTGCCAGCAGCGGACAGGGCCTCACAGATACGCAGTATTTT. This chain joins TRBV5-4 and TRBJ2-3; 8 nucleotides match TRBD1. The CDR3 totals 14 residues. The trim removed 4 bases at V and 2 bases at J, leaving 3 bases unmatched. Germline assignment: CDR1 SGHNT and CDR2 YYREEE (reference sequence).

The V gene is TRBV28, the J gene TRBJ1-5; 8 bases fit TRBD1. The CDR3 loop spans 14 amino acids. Germline lookup yields CDR1 MDHEN and CDR2 SYDVKM. V gave up 2 bases and J gave up 5 bases; unmatched junction bases: 2. The CDR3 reads CASSLPGGHQPQHF. CDR3 sequence (DNA): TGTGCCAGCAGTTTACCAGGGGGCCATCAGCCCCAGCATTTT. Drawing the rest from reference TRBV28 and TRBJ1-5, the complete variable domain is DVKVTQSSRYLVKRTGEKVFLECVQDMDHENMFWYRQDPGLGLRLIYFSYDVKMKEKGDIPEGYSVSREKKERFSLILESASTNQTSMYLCASSLPGGHQPQHFGDGTRLSIL.

The J gene is TRBJ1-2, the V gene TRBV5-1; the D gene is possibly TRBD1 (6 bases). This CDR3 comprises 15 residues. Trimming took off 4 bases at V and 6 bases at J, with 19 bases between the two ends. From germline, CDR1 is SGHRS and CDR2 YFSETQ. As DNA, the CDR3 is TGCGCCAGCAGCCGAGGCTCCTTAGGGGGGGATGGCTACACCTTC. This sequence encodes CASSRGSLGGDGYTF.

The rearrangement links TRBV5-4 to TRBJ2-7, with 14 positions matching TRBD2. Germline CDR1 SGHNT, CDR2 YYREEE (reference sequence). There are 15 residues in the CDR3. V lost 4 bases and J lost 9; bases outside the gene matches: 9. The CDR3, as DNA: TGTGCCAGCAGCGGAGGGACTAGCGGGGGTAAGATGCAGTACTTC. Translating gives CASSGGTSGGKMQYF.

The CDR3 protein is CASSQAHVAKNIQYF. DNA for the CDR3: TGTGCCAGCAGCCAAGCCCATGTAGCCAAAAACATTCAGTACTTC. The gene calls are TRBV3-1 (or the pseudogene TRBV3-2) and TRBJ2-4, with no clear D. V gave up 1 base and J gave up 0 bases, with 7 bases separating them. The CDR3 runs to 15 residues. Germline lookup yields CDR1 LGHDT and CDR2 YNNKEL (reference sequence).